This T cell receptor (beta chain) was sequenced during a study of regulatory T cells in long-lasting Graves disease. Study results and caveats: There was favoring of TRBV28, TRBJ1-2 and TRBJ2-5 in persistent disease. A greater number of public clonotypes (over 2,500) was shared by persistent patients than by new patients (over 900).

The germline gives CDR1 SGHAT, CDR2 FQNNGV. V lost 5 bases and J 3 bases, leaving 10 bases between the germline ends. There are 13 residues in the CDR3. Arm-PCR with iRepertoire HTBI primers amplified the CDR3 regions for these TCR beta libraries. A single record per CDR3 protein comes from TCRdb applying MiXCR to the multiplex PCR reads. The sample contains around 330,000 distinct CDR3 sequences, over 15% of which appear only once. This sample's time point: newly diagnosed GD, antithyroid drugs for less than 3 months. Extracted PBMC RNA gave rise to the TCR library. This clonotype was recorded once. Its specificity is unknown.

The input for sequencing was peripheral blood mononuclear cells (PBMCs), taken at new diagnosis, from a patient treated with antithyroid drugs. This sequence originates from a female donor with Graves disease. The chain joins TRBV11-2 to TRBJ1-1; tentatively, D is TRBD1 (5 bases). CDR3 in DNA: TGTGCCAGCAGCCAAGGAGGGGACACTGAAGCTTTCTTT. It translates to CASSQGGDTEAFF. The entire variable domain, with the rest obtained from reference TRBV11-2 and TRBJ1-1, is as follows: EAGVAQSPRYKIIEKRQSVAFWCNPISGHATLYWYQQILGQGPKLLIQFQNNGVVDDSQLPKDRFSAERLKGVDSTLKIQPAKLEDSAVYLCASSQGGDTEAFFGQGTRLTVV.